A selection of T cell receptor beta chains follows, all from one sample in a study of T cell changes during pregnancy in multiple sclerosis. The repertoire was sequenced with immunoSEQ multiplex PCR; TCRdb's copy has only in-frame clones and lacks some. The data show roughly 28,000 clones, about 89% seen once. The material sequenced was CD8+ T cells from peripheral blood mononuclear cells, taken before pregnancy. These receptors all stem from a female donor with multiple sclerosis, enrolled in a pregnancy study. CDR3s leave out the opening cysteine and the closing phenylalanine or tryptophan. Fields, in order: V gene, J gene, clone size, CDR3 protein. Some rows have no size entry. The others give once, few or many, or a class for an expanded clone.

v_call: TRBV25-1
j_call: TRBJ2-5
clone_size: -
cdr3_aa: ASSRETQY

v_call: TRBV6-5
j_call: TRBJ2-7
clone_size: once
cdr3_aa: ASTPTGESSEQY

v_call: TRBV14
j_call: TRBJ2-7
clone_size: -
cdr3_aa: ASSHGQLPYEQY

v_call: TRBV28
j_call: TRBJ2-7
clone_size: -
cdr3_aa: ASSLYRVNGEQY

v_call: TRBV7-8
j_call: TRBJ2-5
clone_size: -
cdr3_aa: ASSQGTGTRETQY

v_call: TRBV19
j_call: TRBJ2-7
clone_size: -
cdr3_aa: ASSSGQGGHEQY

v_call: TRBV9
j_call: TRBJ2-7
clone_size: once
cdr3_aa: ASSVGGTSGVFYEQY

v_call: TRBV5-6
j_call: TRBJ2-7
clone_size: -
cdr3_aa: ASTPRLALMSYEQY

v_call: TRBV11-2
j_call: TRBJ2-1
clone_size: once
cdr3_aa: ASSLLASYNEQF

v_call: TRBV5-6
j_call: TRBJ2-1
clone_size: -
cdr3_aa: ASSFGSPNEQF

v_call: TRBV7-3
j_call: TRBJ2-5
clone_size: once
cdr3_aa: ASSDRGGLGTQY

v_call: TRBV7-3
j_call: TRBJ1-2
clone_size: -
cdr3_aa: ASSSGGAADHGYT

v_call: TRBV13
j_call: TRBJ1-1
clone_size: -
cdr3_aa: ASSSGHYTEAF

v_call: TRBV29-1
j_call: TRBJ1-2
clone_size: few
cdr3_aa: SVSILGRNGYT

v_call: TRBV30
j_call: TRBJ2-1
clone_size: few
cdr3_aa: AWDTGSYNEQF

v_call: TRBV15
j_call: TRBJ2-1
clone_size: -
cdr3_aa: ATSREDIVSYNEQF

v_call: TRBV7-6
j_call: TRBJ2-2
clone_size: few
cdr3_aa: ASSPTRRGELF

v_call: TRBV7-2
j_call: TRBJ2-7
clone_size: -
cdr3_aa: ASSEGTSGSHYEQY

v_call: TRBV9
j_call: TRBJ2-7
clone_size: -
cdr3_aa: ASSAGTRAWEQY

v_call: TRBV5-6
j_call: TRBJ2-1
clone_size: -
cdr3_aa: ASSDLGSYNEQF

v_call: TRBV7-3
j_call: TRBJ2-1
clone_size: once
cdr3_aa: ASSLVSSDNEQF

v_call: TRBV6-5
j_call: TRBJ1-1
clone_size: -
cdr3_aa: ASSAGQGNTEAF

v_call: TRBV2
j_call: TRBJ2-5
clone_size: once
cdr3_aa: ASSKTSGFQETQY

v_call: TRBV4-2
j_call: TRBJ2-6
clone_size: -
cdr3_aa: ASSQDNQDYSGANVLT

v_call: TRBV19
j_call: TRBJ2-7
clone_size: -
cdr3_aa: ASSRTGGNEQY

v_call: TRBV4-2
j_call: TRBJ1-1
clone_size: -
cdr3_aa: ASSPATGPGTEAF

v_call: TRBV18
j_call: TRBJ2-1
clone_size: -
cdr3_aa: ASSPSSGDLDEQF

v_call: TRBV28
j_call: TRBJ2-7
clone_size: -
cdr3_aa: ASSMGLAVYEQY

v_call: TRBV5-4
j_call: TRBJ2-7
clone_size: -
cdr3_aa: ASSFLASEQY